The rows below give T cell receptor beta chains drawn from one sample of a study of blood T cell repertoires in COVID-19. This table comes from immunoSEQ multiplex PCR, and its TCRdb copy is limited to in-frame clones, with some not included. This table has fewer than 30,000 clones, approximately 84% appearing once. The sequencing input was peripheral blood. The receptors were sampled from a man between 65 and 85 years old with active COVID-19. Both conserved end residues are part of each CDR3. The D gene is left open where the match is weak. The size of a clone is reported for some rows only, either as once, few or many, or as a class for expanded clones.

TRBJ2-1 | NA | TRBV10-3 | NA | TGTGCCATCAGTGAGTCAGGAGGGAGTAACTACAATGAGCAGTTCTTC | CAISESGGSNYNEQFF
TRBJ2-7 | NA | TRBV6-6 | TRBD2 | TGTGCCAGCAGTTACTCAACGGGGGGGGCTTACGAGCAGTACTTC | CASSYSTGGAYEQYF
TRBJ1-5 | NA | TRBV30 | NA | TGTGCCTGGACGACAGGCTATAGCAATCAGCCCCAGCATTTT | CAWTTGYSNQPQHF
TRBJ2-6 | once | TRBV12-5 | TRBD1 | TGTGCTAGTGGTGCCGACAGGGGGTCTGGGGCCAACGTCCTGACTTTC | CASGADRGSGANVLTF
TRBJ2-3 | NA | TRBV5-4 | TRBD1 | TGTGCCAGCAGACCGCAGACAGGGGGCGCAGATACGCAGTATTTT | CASRPQTGGADTQYF
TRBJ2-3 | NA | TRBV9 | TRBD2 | TGTGCCAGCAGCGTTTTGGGGGGGGACACAGATACGCAGTATTTT | CASSVLGGDTDTQYF
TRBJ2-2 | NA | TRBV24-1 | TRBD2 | TGTGCCACCAGCAAGGGACTAGCGACCGGGGAGCTGTTTTTT | CATSKGLATGELFF
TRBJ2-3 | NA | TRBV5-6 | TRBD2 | TGTGCCAGCAGCTTGGCGGCGGGGGGGCCGGTTGGCACAGATACGCAGTATTTT | CASSLAAGGPVGTDTQYF
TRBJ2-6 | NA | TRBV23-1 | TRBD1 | TGCGCCAGCAGTCAACCGGGACAGGGGATTAGAATTTCTGCGGCCAACGTCCTGACTTTC | CASSQPGQGIRISAANVLTF
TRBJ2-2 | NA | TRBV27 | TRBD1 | TGTGCCAGCAGTTTTCAGGGGGTAGGGACCGGGGAGCTGTTTTTT | CASSFQGVGTGELFF
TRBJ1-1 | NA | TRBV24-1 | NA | TGTGCCACCAGTGACCCCTTAATGGGCCCTGAAGCTTTCTTT | CATSDPLMGPEAFF
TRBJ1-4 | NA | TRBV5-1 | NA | TGCGCCAGCAGCTTGGGGGCCGGGACCGGGAGCGCATTTGAAAAACTGTTTTTT | CASSLGAGTGSAFEKLFF
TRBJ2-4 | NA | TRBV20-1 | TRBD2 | TGCAGTGGCAAAGCGGGGGACATTCAGTACTTC | CSGKAGDIQYF
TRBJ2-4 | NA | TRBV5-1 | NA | TGCGCCAGCAGCTTGGGAGGGCGACTAGAGGGGCAAAACATTCAGTACTTC | CASSLGGRLEGQNIQYF
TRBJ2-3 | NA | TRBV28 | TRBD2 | TGTGCCAGCAACCTTTCTAGCGGGGGCTTTAGCACAGATACGCAGTATTTT | CASNLSSGGFSTDTQYF
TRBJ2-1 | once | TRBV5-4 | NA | TGTGCCAGCAGCTTGACCAGGGGAGAGCAGTTCTTC | CASSLTRGEQFF
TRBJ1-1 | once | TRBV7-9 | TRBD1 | TGTGCCAGCAGCTTTACAGGGGGCAAGACTGAAGCTTTCTTT | CASSFTGGKTEAFF
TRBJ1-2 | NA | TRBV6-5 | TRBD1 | TGTGCCAGCAGATCAGGGGGATCCTCATATGGCTACACCTTC | CASRSGGSSYGYTF
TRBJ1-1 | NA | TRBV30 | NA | TGTGCCTGGAGTGTCACGGTCTCCTACACTGAAGCTTTCTTT | CAWSVTVSYTEAFF
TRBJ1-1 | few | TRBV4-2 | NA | TGTGCCAGCAGCCAAGCCTCCGGGGGGCGGATGAACACTGAAGCTTTCTTT | CASSQASGGRMNTEAFF
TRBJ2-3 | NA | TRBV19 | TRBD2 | TGTGCCGAGTACCGGAGCCTAGCGGGTAAAGATACGCAGTATTTT | CAEYRSLAGKDTQYF
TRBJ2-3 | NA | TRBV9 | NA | TGTGCCAGCGGGGGGTTGGGCACAGATACGCAGTATTTT | CASGGLGTDTQYF
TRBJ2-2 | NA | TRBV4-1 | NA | TGCGCCAGCAGCCTCGAAGGGGCCGGGGAGCTGTTTTTT | CASSLEGAGELFF
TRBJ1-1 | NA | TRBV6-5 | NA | TGTGCCAGCAGTTCCCGGAGAACTGAAGCTTTCTTT | CASSSRRTEAFF
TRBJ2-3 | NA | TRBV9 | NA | TGTGCCAGCCGGGGAGAGTTGTCAGATACGCAGTATTTT | CASRGELSDTQYF
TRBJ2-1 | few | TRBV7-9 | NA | TGCGGATGGAGGGGCCTCCTATATGAGCAGTTCTTC | CGWRGLLYEQFF